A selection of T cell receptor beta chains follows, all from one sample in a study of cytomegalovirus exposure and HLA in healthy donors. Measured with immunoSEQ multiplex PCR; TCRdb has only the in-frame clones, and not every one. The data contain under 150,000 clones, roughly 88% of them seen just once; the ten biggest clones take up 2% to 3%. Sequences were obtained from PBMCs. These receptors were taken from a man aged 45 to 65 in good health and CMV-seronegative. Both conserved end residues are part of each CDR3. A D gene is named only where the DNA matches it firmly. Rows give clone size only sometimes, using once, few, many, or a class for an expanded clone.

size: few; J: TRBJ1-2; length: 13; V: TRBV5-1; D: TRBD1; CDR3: CASSLAGGYGYTF; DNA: TGCGCCAGCAGCTTGGCAGGGGGCTATGGCTACACCTTC
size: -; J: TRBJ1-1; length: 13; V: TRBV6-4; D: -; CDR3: CASSAERGTEAFF; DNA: TGTGCCAGCAGTGCAGAACGAGGCACTGAAGCTTTCTTT
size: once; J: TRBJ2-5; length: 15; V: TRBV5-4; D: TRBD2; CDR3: CASSLAGGPEETQYF; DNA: TGTGCCAGCAGCTTGGCGGGGGGGCCCGAAGAGACCCAGTACTTC
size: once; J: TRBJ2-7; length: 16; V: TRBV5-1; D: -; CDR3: CASSYQDGAPSYEQYF; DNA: TGCGCCAGCAGCTACCAAGACGGAGCACCTTCCTACGAGCAGTACTTC
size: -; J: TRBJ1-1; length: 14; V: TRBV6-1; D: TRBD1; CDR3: CASSSDRVSTEAFF; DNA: TGTGCCAGCAGTTCGGACAGGGTTAGCACTGAAGCTTTCTTT
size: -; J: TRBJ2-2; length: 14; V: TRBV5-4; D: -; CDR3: CASSPGVGPGELFF; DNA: TGTGCCAGCAGCCCAGGGGTAGGACCCGGGGAGCTGTTTTTT
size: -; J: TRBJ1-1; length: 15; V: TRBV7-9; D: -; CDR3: CASSPTTTVQAEAFF; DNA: TGTGCCAGCAGCCCGACGACGACAGTTCAAGCTGAAGCTTTCTTT
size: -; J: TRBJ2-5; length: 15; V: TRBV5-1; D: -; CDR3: CASTWGGSAQETQYF; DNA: TGCGCCAGCACCTGGGGCGGATCAGCCCAAGAGACCCAGTACTTC
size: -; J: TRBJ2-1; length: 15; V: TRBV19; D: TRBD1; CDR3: CASSIWDREGNEQFF; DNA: TGTGCCAGTAGTATATGGGACAGGGAAGGCAATGAGCAGTTCTTC
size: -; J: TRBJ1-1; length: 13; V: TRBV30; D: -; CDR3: CAWSVRGGTEAFF; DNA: TGTGCCTGGAGTGTTCGGGGGGGTACTGAAGCTTTCTTT
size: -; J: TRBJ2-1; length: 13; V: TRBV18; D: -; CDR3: CASSTTMGREQFF; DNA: TGTGCCAGCTCCACCACCATGGGCCGGGAGCAGTTCTTC
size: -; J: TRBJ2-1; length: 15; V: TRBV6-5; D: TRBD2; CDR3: CASRSLAGGYNEQFF; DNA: TGTGCCAGCAGATCACTAGCGGGCGGATACAATGAGCAGTTCTTC
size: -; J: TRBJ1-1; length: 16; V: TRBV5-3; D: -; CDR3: CASEILGEGGNTEAFF; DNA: TGTGCCAGCGAGATACTCGGAGAAGGTGGCAACACTGAAGCTTTCTTT
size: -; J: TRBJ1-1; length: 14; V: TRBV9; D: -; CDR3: CASSAFEWNTEAFF; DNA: TGTGCCAGCAGCGCCTTTGAGTGGAACACTGAAGCTTTCTTT
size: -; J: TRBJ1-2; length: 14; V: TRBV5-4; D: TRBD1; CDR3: CASSGGGQGGGYTF; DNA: TGTGCCAGCAGCGGTGGGGGACAGGGGGGTGGCTACACCTTC
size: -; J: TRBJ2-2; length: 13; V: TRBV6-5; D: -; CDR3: CASGNRDTGELFF; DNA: TGTGCCAGTGGCAACAGGGACACCGGGGAGCTGTTTTTT
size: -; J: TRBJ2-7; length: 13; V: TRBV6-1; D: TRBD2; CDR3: CASSERGVYEQYF; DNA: TGTGCCAGCAGTGAACGGGGGGTCTACGAGCAGTACTTC
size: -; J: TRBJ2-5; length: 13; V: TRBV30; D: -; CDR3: CAWSAGSAETQYF; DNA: TGTGCCTGGAGTGCCGGTAGCGCCGAGACCCAGTACTTC
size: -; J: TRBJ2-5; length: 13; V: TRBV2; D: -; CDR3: CASSPQAASVQYF; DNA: TGTGCCAGCAGCCCTCAGGCCGCAAGTGTGCAGTACTTC
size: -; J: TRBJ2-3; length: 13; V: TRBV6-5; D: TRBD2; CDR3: CASRPASGNTQYF; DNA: TGTGCCAGCAGGCCGGCTAGCGGAAATACGCAGTATTTT
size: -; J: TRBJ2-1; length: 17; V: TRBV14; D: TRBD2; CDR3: CASSHITGTRGNNEQFF; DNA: TGTGCCAGCAGCCACATTACCGGGACTAGGGGGAACAATGAGCAGTTCTTC
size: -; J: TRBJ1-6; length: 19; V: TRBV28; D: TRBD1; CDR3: CASRSTGDTISSYNSPLHF; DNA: TGTGCCAGCAGATCAACAGGGGACACCATTAGCTCCTATAATTCACCCCTCCACTTT
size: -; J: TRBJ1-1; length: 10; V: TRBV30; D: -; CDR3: CAWGQGLAFF; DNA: TGTGCCTGGGGGCAGGGTCTGGCTTTCTTT
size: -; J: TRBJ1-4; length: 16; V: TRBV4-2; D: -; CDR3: CASSQDTGATNEKLFF; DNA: TGTGCCAGCAGCCAAGATACGGGGGCAACTAATGAAAAACTGTTTTTT
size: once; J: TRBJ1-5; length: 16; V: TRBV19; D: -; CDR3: CATQLWAWNNNQPQHF; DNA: TGTGCCACCCAACTCTGGGCTTGGAACAACAATCAGCCCCAGCATTTT
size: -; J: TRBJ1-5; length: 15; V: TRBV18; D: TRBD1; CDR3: CASSSGQGVGQPQHF; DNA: TGTGCCAGCTCATCAGGACAGGGGGTTGGACAGCCCCAGCATTTT
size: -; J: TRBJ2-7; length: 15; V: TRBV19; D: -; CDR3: CASSITPGPSYEQYF; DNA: TGTGCCAGTAGTATAACGCCAGGTCCTTCCTACGAGCAGTACTTC
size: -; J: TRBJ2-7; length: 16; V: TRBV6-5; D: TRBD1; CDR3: CASSYGPQQGAVEQYF; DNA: TGTGCCAGCAGTTACGGCCCCCAACAGGGGGCGGTCGAGCAGTACTTC
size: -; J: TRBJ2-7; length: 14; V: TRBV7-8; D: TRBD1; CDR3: CASSSGQGTYEQYF; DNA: TGTGCCAGCAGCTCGGGACAGGGAACCTACGAGCAGTACTTC
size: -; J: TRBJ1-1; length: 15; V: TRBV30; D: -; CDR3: CAWSVPTATREKAFF; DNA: TGTGCCTGGAGTGTACCGACGGCCACAAGGGAGAAAGCTTTCTTT
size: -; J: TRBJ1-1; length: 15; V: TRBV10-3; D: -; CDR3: CAISGWEDGHREAFF; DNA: TGTGCCATCAGCGGATGGGAAGACGGACACCGTGAAGCTTTCTTT
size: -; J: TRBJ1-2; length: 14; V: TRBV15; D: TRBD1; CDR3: CATSSWQGAGGYTF; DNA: TGTGCCACCAGCAGCTGGCAGGGGGCTGGTGGCTACACCTTC
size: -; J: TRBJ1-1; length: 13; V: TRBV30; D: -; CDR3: CAWSVQAASMAFF; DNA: TGTGCCTGGAGTGTACAGGCGGCGAGCATGGCTTTCTTT
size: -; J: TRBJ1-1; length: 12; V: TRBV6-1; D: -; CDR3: CASSRVYTEAFF; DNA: TGTGCCAGCAGCAGGGTTTACACTGAAGCTTTCTTT
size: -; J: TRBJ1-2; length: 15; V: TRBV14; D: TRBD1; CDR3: CASSPATGYGYGYTF; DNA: TGTGCCAGCAGCCCCGCGACAGGGTATGGCTATGGCTACACCTTC
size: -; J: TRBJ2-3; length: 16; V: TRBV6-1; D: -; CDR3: CASSEVSHGGTDTQYF; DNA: TGTGCCAGCAGTGAAGTCTCCCACGGGGGCACAGATACGCAGTATTTT
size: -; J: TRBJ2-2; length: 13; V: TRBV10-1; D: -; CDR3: CASSESSSGELFF; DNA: TGCGCCAGCAGTGAGTCTTCTTCCGGGGAGCTGTTTTTT
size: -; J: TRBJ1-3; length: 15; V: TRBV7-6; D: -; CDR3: CASSQGATGVNTIYF; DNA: TGTGCCAGCAGCCAGGGAGCAACGGGAGTCAACACCATATATTTT
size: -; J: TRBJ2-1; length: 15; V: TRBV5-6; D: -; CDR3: CASSLWGGSYNEQFF; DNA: TGTGCCAGCAGCTTGTGGGGAGGCTCCTACAATGAGCAGTTCTTC
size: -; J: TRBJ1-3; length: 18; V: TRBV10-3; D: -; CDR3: CAISESGTAGTLGNTIYF; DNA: TGTGCCATCAGTGAGTCGGGTACCGCCGGGACTCTTGGAAACACCATATATTTT
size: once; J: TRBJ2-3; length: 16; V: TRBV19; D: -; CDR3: CASSMGTRGKGDTQYF; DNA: TGTGCCAGTAGTATGGGTACCCGGGGAAAGGGAGATACGCAGTATTTT
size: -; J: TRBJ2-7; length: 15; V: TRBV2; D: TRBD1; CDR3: CASRQAPDRAYEQYF; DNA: TGTGCCAGCAGACAGGCCCCTGACAGGGCTTACGAGCAGTACTTC
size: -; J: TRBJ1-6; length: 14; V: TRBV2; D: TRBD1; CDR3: CASSGGQGNSPLHF; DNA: TGTGCCAGCAGTGGGGGACAGGGTAATTCACCCCTCCACTTT
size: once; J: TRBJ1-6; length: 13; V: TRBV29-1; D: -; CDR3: CSVKLSYNSPLHF; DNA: TGCAGCGTGAAGCTCTCGTATAATTCACCCCTCCACTTT
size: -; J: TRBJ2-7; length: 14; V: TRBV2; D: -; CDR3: CASSSDLGPYEQYF; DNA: TGTGCCAGCAGCAGTGACTTGGGTCCCTACGAGCAGTACTTC
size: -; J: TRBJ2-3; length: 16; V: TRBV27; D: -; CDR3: CASSSLALPVPDTQYF; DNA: TGTGCCAGCAGTTCACTGGCACTACCGGTGCCAGATACGCAGTATTTT
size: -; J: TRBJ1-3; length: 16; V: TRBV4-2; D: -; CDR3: CASSQVSLGPGNTIYF; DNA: TGTGCCAGCAGCCAAGTATCGCTTGGGCCTGGAAACACCATATATTTT
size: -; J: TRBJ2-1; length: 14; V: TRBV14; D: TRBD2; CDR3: CASRPRLADNEQFF; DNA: TGTGCCAGCAGACCCCGACTAGCGGACAATGAGCAGTTCTTC
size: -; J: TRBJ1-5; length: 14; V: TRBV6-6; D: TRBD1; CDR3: CASRETGGRQPQHF; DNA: TGTGCCAGCAGAGAGACAGGGGGCAGACAGCCCCAGCATTTT
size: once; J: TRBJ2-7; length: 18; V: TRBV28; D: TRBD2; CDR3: CASSPDGLGTSGGYEQYF; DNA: TGTGCCAGCAGTCCTGATGGCCTCGGGACTAGCGGGGGATACGAGCAGTACTTC
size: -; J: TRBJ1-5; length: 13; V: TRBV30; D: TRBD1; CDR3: CAWNPGTDQPQHF; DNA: TGTGCCTGGAACCCCGGGACAGATCAGCCCCAGCATTTT
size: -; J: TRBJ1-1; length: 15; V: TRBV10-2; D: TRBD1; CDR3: CASSATGTANTEAFF; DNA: TGCGCCAGCAGTGCAACCGGGACAGCGAACACTGAAGCTTTCTTT
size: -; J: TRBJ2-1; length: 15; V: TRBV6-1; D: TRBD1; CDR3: CASSELGQGAGEQFF; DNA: TGTGCCAGCAGTGAACTAGGACAGGGGGCAGGGGAGCAGTTCTTC